The 12 T cell receptor beta chains below come from one sample, sequenced in a study of blood T cells in healthy people across ages. Using a J-beta primer mix together with a sample-barcoded 5' primer, a second PCR was run for about 6 to 12 cycles. One entry per CDR3 protein, called by TCRdb with MiXCR from the 5' RACE reads. The sample has about 1.4 million distinct CDR3 sequences, almost 60% seen once. Sample: blood. Receptor source: a man between 18 and 35 years old in good health.

This clonotype was recorded a few times. This chain connects TRBV27 to TRBJ2-1; 10 bases line up with TRBD2. Germline V CDR1 and CDR2: MNHEY, SMNVEV (reference sequence). This CDR3 contains 13 residues. V was pared by 3 bases and J by 8 bases, with 1 base of the junction left unmatched. The CDR3 bases are TGTGCCAGCAGTTTTACTAGCGGGGATGAGCAGTTCTTC. This translates into CASSFTSGDEQFF.

In its sample, this clonotype was seen a few times. The CDR3 spells CAIKPGLGYEQYF. DNA of the CDR3: TGTGCCATCAAGCCGGGACTTGGCTACGAGCAGTACTTC. V and J are TRBV10-3 and TRBJ2-7, with D tentatively TRBD2 (6 bases). Trimming took off 7 bases at V and 3 bases at J, with 13 bases between the two ends. This CDR3 has 13 amino acids. Germline assignment: CDR1 ENHRY and CDR2 SYGVKD.

The V call is TRBV9, the J call TRBJ2-1, with 8 bases identical to TRBD2. Germline V gene sequence: CDR1 SGDLS, CDR2 YYNGEE. This CDR3 region has 18 residues. The V segment lost 4 bases and the J segment 10 bases; nucleotides outside the gene matches: 22. The CDR3 DNA reads as TGTGCCAGCAGCTTCCCCACGCCACGGGGGGGCCGTATTGAGGAGCAGTTCTTC. This translates into CASSFPTPRGGRIEEQFF.

This rearrangement joins TRBV20-1 to TRBJ2-7; tentatively, D is TRBD2 (7 bases). Germline CDR1 and CDR2: DFQATT and SNEGSKA (reference sequence). This CDR3 comprises 13 residues. This CDR3 is CSAAGAGTYEQYF. CDR3 nucleotide sequence: TGCAGCGCCGCGGGGGCAGGTACCTACGAGCAGTACTTC.

This clonotype was counted only a few times. The chain employs TRBV29-1 and TRBJ2-7, with D perhaps TRBD2 (5 bases). CDR1 is SQVTM and CDR2 is ANQGSEA in the germline V gene. V was trimmed by 1 base and J by 2 bases, leaving 15 bases between them. This CDR3 contains 15 residues. CDR3 region: CSVEGAGRAPYEQYF. DNA for the CDR3: TGCAGCGTTGAAGGCGCGGGTCGGGCCCCCTACGAGCAGTACTTC.

The gene calls are TRBV6-5 and TRBJ1-4; the D gene is possibly TRBD1 (6 bases). The CDR3 is made up of 14 amino acids. Trimming cost V 6 bases and J 10 bases, with 18 bases left between them. The germline V gene encodes CDR1 MNHEY and CDR2 SVGAGI. CDR3 sequence reads: CASSARDKAGKLFF. As DNA, the CDR3 is TGTGCCAGCAGCGCCCGGGACAAGGCCGGAAAACTGTTTTTT.

This clonotype was counted between two and nine times. The rearrangement links TRBV29-1 to TRBJ2-5; D ambiguous. The last part of the DNA fits TRBJ2-7 better; the J call may be wrong. CDR1 SQVTM and CDR2 ANQGSEA come from the germline V gene. The CDR3 loop spans 10 amino acids. The CDR3 bases are TGCAGCGCCCACGCGTACGAGCAGTACTTC. Protein product: CSAHAYEQYF.

The table lists this clonotype with a few counts. The chain has TRBV28 and TRBJ2-5; no firm D call. V lost 6 bases and J 2 bases, leaving 19 bases between the germline ends. Germline loops: CDR1 MDHEN, CDR2 SYDVKM. This CDR3 comprises 16 residues. DNA of the CDR3: TGTGCCAGCAGGGGGAAGAACTCGGAATCTCAAGAGACCCAGTACTTC. Its translation is CASRGKNSESQETQYF.

This chain connects TRBV5-1 to TRBJ2-7; D might be TRBD1 (6 bases). Germline CDR1 reads SGHRS; CDR2 reads YFSETQ. This CDR3 has 15 residues. V lost 1 base, J lost 4 bases, and 15 bases lay in between. CDR3 protein: CASSLLPGEYYEQYF. CDR3 bases: TGCGCCAGCAGCTTGTTACCAGGGGAGTATTACGAGCAGTACTTC.

This clonotype has just a few counts. The chain has TRBV4-1 and TRBJ2-1; D uncertain. This CDR3 contains 14 residues. The V and J ends lost 5 bases and 5 bases respectively, with 13 bases between them. Germline V gene data show CDR1 as MGHRA and CDR2 as YSYEKL. The CDR3 nucleotides read TGCGCCAGCAGCGCACCCAACCGGGACAATGAGCAGTTCTTC. Its protein is CASSAPNRDNEQFF.

This chain uses TRBV7-9 with TRBJ2-1; the D gene is possibly TRBD2 (5 bases). Germline CDR1 is SEHNR and CDR2 is FQNEAQ (reference sequence). Trimming cost V 6 bases and J 2 bases, with 14 bases left between them. The CDR3 has 15 residues. CDR3 sequence reads: CASREGGATYNEQFF. The CDR3 region has the DNA TGTGCCAGCAGGGAAGGAGGCGCGACCTACAATGAGCAGTTCTTC.

This rearrangement joins TRBV4-1 to TRBJ2-4; maybe TRBD1 (6 bases). The J call may be incorrect, as the DNA end agrees better with TRBJ2-7. Germline V gene lookup returns CDR1 MGHRA and CDR2 YSYEKL. This CDR3 is built from 14 residues. In DNA, the CDR3 is TGCGCCAGCAGCCAACGGGACACGCGCTACGAGCAGTACTTC. Protein product: CASSQRDTRYEQYF.